This TCR beta chain was observed in a study of blood T cell repertoires in COVID-19. About the study: The origin of the acute and convalescent COVID-19 samples was the United States, Italy and Spain. Sample material is recorded as cDNA or gDNA derived from T cells, B-cell-depleted T cells, or PBMCs.

This CDR3 spans 14 amino acids. V lost 0 bases and J 2 bases, leaving 7 bases between the germline ends. The germline gives CDR1 GTSNPN, CDR2 SVGIG (reference sequence). Enrolled during active infection, Seattle patients were then followed longitudinally. In the original workflow: Estimated nucleated cell counts came from reference gene primer amplification. Clones were sequenced by immunoSEQ multiplex PCR, and TCRdb holds only the in-frame ones, with some missing. V, J and clone size were drawn from that table, and D and trimming were deduced from the DNA. The sample has about 95,000 clones; around nine tenths are singletons.

The V call is TRBV30, the J call TRBJ2-2; D uncertain. Sequences were obtained from peripheral blood. This TCR was sampled from a man between 60 and 70 years old with COVID-19, enrolled during active disease. The CDR3 DNA is TGTGCCTGGAGTGTAAGCATTAACACCGGGGAGCTGTTTTTT. Amino acids: CAWSVSINTGELFF.